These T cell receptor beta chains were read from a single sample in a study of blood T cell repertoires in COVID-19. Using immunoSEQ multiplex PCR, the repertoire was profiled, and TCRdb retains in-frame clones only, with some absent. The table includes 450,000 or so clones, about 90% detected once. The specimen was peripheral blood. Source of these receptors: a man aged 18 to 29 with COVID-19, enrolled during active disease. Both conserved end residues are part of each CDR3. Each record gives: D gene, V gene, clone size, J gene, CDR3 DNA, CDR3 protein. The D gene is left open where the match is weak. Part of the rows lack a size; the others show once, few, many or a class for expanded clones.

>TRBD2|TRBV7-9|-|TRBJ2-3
TGTGCCAGCCCCTCGGCTAGCGGTAGCACAGATACGCAGTATTTT
CASPSASGSTDTQYF
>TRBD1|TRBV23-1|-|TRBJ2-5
TGCGCCAGCAGTCATATCCCCGACAGGGGCCAAGAGACCCAGTACTTC
CASSHIPDRGQETQYF
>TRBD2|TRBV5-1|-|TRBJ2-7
TGCGCCAGCAGCTTGGTGGTAGCGGGAGACGAGCAGTACTTC
CASSLVVAGDEQYF
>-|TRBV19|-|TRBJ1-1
TGTGCCAGCCGTACCGGGACACTGAACACTGAAGCTTTCTTT
CASRTGTLNTEAFF
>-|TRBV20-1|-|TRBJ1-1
TGCAGTGCTAGGGGCCCACGAGAAGCTTTCTTT
CSARGPREAFF
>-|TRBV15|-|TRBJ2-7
TGTGCCACCAGCAGGAACAGGGGGGGCTACGAGCAGTACTTC
CATSRNRGGYEQYF
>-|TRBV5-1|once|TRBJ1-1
TGCGCCAGCCATGAAAGACGGGCGGGAGACACTGAAGCTTTCTTT
CASHERRAGDTEAFF
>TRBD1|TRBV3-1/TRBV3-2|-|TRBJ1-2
TGTGCCAGCAGCCAAACGACAGGGGGCTATGGCTACACCTTC
CASSQTTGGYGYTF
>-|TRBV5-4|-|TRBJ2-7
TGTGCCAGCAGCTTACAAAACTACGAGCAGTACTTC
CASSLQNYEQYF
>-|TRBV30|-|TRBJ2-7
TGTGCCTCCTCCCTCGGTCACAGTCCCTACGAGCAGTACTTC
CASSLGHSPYEQYF
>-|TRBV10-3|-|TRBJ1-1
TGTGCCATCAGTGAAGGGGGAAAGATGAACACTGAAGCTTTCTTT
CAISEGGKMNTEAFF
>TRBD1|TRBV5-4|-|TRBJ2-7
TGTGCCAGCAGCTTGACAGGGGGCCACGAGCAGTACTTC
CASSLTGGHEQYF